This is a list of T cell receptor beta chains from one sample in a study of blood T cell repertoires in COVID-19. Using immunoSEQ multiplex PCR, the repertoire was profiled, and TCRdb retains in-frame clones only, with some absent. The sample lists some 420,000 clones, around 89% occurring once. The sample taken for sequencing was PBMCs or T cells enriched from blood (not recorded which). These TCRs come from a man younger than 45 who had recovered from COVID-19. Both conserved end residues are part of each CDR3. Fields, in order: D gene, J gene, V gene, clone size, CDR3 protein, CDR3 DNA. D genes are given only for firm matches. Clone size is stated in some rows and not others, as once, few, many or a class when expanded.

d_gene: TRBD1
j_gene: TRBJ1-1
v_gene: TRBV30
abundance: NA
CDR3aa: CAWIFGQGASEAFF
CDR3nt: TGTGCCTGGATCTTTGGACAGGGGGCATCTGAAGCTTTCTTT

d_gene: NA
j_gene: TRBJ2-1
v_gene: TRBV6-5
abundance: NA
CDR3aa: CASSLDPGSNEQFF
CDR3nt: TGTGCCAGCAGCCTTGATCCTGGGAGCAATGAGCAGTTCTTC

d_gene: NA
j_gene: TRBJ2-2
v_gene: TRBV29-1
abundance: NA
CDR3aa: CSVGNRLSTGELFF
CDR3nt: TGCAGCGTTGGGAACAGGTTGAGCACCGGGGAGCTGTTTTTT

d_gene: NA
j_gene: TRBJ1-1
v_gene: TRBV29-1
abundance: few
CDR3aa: CSAKGVNTEAFF
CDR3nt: TGCAGCGCTAAGGGGGTGAACACTGAAGCTTTCTTT

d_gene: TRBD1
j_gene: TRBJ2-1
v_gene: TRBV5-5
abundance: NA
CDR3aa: CASSLSGQVYNEQFF
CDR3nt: TGTGCCAGCAGCTTGTCAGGACAGGTGTACAATGAGCAGTTCTTC

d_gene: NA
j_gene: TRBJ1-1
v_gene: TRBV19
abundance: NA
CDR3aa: CASSIPRATEAFF
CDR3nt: TGTGCCAGTAGTATTCCCAGGGCCACTGAAGCTTTCTTT

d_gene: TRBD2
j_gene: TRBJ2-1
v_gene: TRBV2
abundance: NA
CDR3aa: CASLISGNIEQFF
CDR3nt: TGTGCCAGCCTTATTAGCGGGAATATTGAGCAGTTCTTC

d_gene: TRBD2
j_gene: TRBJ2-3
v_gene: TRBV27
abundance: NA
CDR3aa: CASSSPQAGGPGDTQYF
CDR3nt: TGTGCCAGCAGCTCCCCCCAGGCGGGAGGGCCGGGGGATACGCAGTATTTT

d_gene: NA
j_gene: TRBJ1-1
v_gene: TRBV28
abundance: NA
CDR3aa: CASRPHRDGEAFF
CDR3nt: TGTGCCAGCAGACCTCACAGGGATGGTGAAGCTTTCTTT

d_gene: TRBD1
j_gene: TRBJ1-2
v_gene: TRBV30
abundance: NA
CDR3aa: CAWRLWDRESYGYTF
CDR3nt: TGTGCCTGGAGACTTTGGGACAGGGAGTCCTATGGCTACACCTTC

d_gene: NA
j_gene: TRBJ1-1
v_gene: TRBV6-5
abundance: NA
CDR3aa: CASIQTDMNTEAFF
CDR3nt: TGTGCCAGCATCCAGACAGATATGAACACTGAAGCTTTCTTT

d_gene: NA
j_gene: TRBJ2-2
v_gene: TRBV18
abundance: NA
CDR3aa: CASSPNSLGELFF
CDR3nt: TGTGCCAGCTCACCCAACTCCCTCGGGGAGCTGTTTTTT

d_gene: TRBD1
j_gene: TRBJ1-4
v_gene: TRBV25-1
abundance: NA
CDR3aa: CASSSRDRGKGEKLFF
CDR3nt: TGTGCCAGCAGTAGTCGGGACAGGGGGAAGGGTGAAAAACTGTTTTTT

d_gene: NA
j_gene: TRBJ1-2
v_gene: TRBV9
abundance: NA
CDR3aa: CASSESLGGRYGYTF
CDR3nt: TGTGCCAGCAGCGAATCCCTCGGAGGTCGCTATGGCTACACCTTC

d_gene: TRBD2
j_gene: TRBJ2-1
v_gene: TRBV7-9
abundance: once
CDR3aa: CASRMGLADNEQFF
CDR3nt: TGTGCCAGCAGAATGGGACTAGCGGACAATGAGCAGTTCTTC

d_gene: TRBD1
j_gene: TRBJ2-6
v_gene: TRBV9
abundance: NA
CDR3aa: CASSGTGQQSGANVLTF
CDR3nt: TGTGCCAGCAGCGGAACGGGACAGCAATCTGGGGCCAACGTCCTGACTTTC

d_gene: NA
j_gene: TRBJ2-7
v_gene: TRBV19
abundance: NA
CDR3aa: CASSKTKAGPYEQYF
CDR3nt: TGTGCCAGTAGTAAAACCAAAGCGGGCCCCTACGAGCAGTACTTC

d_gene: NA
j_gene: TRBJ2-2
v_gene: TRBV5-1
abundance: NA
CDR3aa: CASSLVGRVNTGELFF
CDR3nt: TGCGCCAGCAGCTTGGTGGGCAGGGTGAACACCGGGGAGCTGTTTTTT

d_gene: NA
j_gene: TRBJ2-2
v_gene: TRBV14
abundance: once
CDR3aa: CASSQVGASVNTGELFF
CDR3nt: TGTGCCAGCAGCCAAGTCGGGGCTAGCGTGAACACCGGGGAGCTGTTTTTT

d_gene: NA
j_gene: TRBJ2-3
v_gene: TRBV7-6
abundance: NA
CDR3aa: CASSLVLGGDTQYF
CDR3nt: TGTGCCAGCAGCTTAGTTCTAGGCGGAGATACGCAGTATTTT

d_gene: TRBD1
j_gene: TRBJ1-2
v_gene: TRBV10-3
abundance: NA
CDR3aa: CAISGDSGYGYTF
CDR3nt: TGTGCCATCAGTGGGGACAGCGGCTATGGCTACACCTTC

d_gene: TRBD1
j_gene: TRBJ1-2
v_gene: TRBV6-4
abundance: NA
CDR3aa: CASSAADRGHLGYTF
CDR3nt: TGTGCCAGCAGTGCTGCTGACAGGGGGCACCTTGGCTACACCTTC

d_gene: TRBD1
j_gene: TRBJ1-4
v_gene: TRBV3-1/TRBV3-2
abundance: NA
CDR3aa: CASSQDLEGAREKLFF
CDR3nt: TGTGCCAGCAGCCAAGATCTGGAGGGGGCAAGGGAAAAACTGTTTTTT

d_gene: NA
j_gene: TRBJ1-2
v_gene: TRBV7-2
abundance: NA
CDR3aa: CASSFSSLGGGVGGYTF
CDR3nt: TGTGCCAGCAGCTTTAGTAGTTTGGGCGGCGGGGTAGGGGGCTACACCTTC

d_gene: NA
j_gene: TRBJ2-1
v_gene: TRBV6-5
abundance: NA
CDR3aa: CASSTLPYNEQFF
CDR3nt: TGTGCCAGCAGTACCTTGCCCTATAATGAGCAGTTCTTC

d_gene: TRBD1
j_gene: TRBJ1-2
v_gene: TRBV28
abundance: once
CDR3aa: CASSETGGGPYGYTF
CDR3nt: TGTGCCAGCAGCGAGACAGGGGGCGGCCCATATGGCTACACCTTC

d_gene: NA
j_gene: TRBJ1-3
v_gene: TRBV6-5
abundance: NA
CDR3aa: CATGEASGNTIYF
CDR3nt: TGTGCCACGGGTGAGGCATCGGGAAACACCATATATTTT

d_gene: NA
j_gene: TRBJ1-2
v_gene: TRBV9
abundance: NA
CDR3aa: CASSDTGFLYTF
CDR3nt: TGTGCCAGCAGCGATACAGGGTTTCTCTACACCTTC

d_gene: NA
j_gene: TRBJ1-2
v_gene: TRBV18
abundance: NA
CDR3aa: CASSPPVEGDGYTF
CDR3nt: TGTGCCAGCTCACCACCTGTGGAAGGGGATGGCTACACCTTC

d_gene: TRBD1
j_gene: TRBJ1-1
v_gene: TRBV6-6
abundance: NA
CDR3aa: CASQGGQESFF
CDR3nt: TGTGCCAGCCAGGGGGGACAGGAGTCTTTCTTT

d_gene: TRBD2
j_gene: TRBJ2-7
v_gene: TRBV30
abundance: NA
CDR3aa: CAWSVGGSSYEQYF
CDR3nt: TGTGCCTGGAGTGTGGGCGGGAGCTCCTACGAGCAGTACTTC

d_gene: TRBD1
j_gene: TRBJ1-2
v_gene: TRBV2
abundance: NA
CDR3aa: CASREGQGFGYTF
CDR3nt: TGTGCCAGCAGGGAGGGACAGGGGTTTGGCTACACCTTC

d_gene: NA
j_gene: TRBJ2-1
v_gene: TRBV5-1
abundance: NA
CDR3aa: CASSPRRRHDLGSYNEQFF
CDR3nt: TGCGCCAGCAGCCCTAGACGGAGGCACGACTTAGGCTCCTACAATGAGCAGTTCTTC

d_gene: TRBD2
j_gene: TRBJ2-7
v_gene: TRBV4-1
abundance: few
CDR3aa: CASSQPSAGGAYEQYF
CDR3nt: TGCGCCAGCAGCCAACCATCAGCGGGAGGGGCCTACGAGCAGTACTTC

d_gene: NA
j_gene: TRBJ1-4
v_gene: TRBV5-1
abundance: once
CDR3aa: CASRSRENEKLFF
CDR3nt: TGCGCCAGCAGATCCCGGGAGAATGAAAAACTGTTTTTT

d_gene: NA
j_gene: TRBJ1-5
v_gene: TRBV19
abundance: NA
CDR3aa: CASKGLTTGNSNQPQHF
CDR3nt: TGTGCCAGTAAGGGACTCACAACCGGTAATAGCAATCAGCCCCAGCATTTT

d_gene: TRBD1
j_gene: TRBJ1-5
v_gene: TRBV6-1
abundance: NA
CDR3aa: CASSATGTGLGQPQHF
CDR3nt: TGTGCCAGCAGTGCAACCGGGACAGGGCTCGGACAGCCCCAGCATTTT

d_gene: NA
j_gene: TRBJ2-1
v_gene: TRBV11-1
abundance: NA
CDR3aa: CASSLVSDEQFF
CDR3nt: TGTGCCAGCAGCTTAGTTTCGGATGAGCAGTTCTTC

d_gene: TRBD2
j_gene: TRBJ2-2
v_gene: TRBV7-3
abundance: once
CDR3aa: CASSLAGGPGELFF
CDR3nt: TGTGCCAGCAGCTTAGCGGGAGGTCCCGGGGAGCTGTTTTTT

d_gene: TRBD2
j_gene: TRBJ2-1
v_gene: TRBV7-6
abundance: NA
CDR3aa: CASSLSSGVSYNEQFF
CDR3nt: TGTGCCAGCAGCTTATCGAGCGGGGTGTCCTACAATGAGCAGTTCTTC

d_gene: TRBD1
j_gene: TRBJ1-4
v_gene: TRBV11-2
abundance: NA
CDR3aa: CASSWGQGEKLFF
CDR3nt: TGTGCCAGCAGCTGGGGACAGGGTGAAAAACTGTTTTTT

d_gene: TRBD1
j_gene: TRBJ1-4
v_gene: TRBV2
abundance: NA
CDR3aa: CASSDGTGQGGKLFF
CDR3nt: TGTGCCAGCAGTGACGGGACAGGACAGGGCGGAAAACTGTTTTTT

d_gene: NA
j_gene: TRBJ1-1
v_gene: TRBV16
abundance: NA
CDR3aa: CASSQFSGMNTEAFF
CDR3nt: TGTGCCAGCAGCCAATTTTCAGGGATGAACACTGAAGCTTTCTTT

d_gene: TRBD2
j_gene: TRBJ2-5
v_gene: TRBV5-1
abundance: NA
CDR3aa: CASSLNVFSGRASGQETQYF
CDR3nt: TGCGCCAGCAGCTTGAATGTTTTCAGCGGGAGGGCCAGTGGGCAAGAGACCCAGTACTTC

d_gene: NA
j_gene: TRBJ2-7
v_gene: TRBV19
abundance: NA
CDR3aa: CASSSSGNSYEQYF
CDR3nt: TGTGCCAGTAGCTCAAGCGGCAACTCCTACGAGCAGTACTTC

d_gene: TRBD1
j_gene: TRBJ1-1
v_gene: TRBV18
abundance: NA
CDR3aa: CASSPLTGGGPGTEAFF
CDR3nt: TGTGCCAGCTCACCACTAACAGGGGGTGGCCCTGGGACTGAAGCTTTCTTT

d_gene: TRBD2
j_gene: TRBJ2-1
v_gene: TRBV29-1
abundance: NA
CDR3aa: CSAGGVISYNEQFF
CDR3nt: TGCAGCGCCGGGGGGGTAATCTCCTACAATGAGCAGTTCTTC

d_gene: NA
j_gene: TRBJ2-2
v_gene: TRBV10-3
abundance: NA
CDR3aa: CAIRGAGTGELFF
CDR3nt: TGTGCCATCCGGGGGGCGGGGACCGGGGAGCTGTTTTTT

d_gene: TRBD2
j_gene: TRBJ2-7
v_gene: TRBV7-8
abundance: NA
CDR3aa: CASSFFLAGGTSYEQYF
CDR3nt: TGTGCCAGCAGCTTTTTCCTAGCGGGAGGCACTTCCTACGAGCAGTACTTC

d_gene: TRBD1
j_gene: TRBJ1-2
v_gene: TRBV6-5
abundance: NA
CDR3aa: CASSYNRGDGYTF
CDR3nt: TGTGCCAGCAGTTACAACAGGGGAGATGGCTACACCTTC

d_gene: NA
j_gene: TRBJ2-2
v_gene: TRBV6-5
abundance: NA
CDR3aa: CASWATGGRGELFF
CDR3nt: TGTGCCAGCTGGGCAACGGGGGGCAGGGGGGAGCTGTTTTTT

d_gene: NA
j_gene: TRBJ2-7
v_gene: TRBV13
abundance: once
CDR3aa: CASSLEGSSYEQYF
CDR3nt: TGTGCCAGCAGCTTAGAAGGGAGCTCCTACGAGCAGTACTTC

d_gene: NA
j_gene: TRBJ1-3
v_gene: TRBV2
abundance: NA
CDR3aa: CASGSTGNTIYF
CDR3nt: TGTGCCAGCGGCAGTACTGGAAACACCATATATTTT

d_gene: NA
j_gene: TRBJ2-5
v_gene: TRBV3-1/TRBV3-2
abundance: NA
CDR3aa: CASSRQVNQETQYF
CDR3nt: TGTGCCAGCAGCCGACAGGTGAACCAAGAGACCCAGTACTTC

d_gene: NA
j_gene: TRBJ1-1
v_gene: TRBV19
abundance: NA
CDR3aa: CATKETVNTEAFF
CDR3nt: TGTGCCACTAAAGAGACAGTGAACACTGAAGCTTTCTTT

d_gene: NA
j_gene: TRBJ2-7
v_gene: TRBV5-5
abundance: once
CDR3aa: CASSTDLGGYEQYF
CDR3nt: TGTGCCAGCAGCACGGACCTGGGAGGCTACGAGCAGTACTTC

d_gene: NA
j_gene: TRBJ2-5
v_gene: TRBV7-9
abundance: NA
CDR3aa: CASSPSMAGQETQYF
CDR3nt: TGTGCCAGCAGCCCATCAATGGCAGGACAAGAGACCCAGTACTTC

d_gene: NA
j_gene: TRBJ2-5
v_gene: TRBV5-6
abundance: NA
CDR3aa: CASSFNWGGNSKETQYF
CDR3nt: TGTGCCAGCAGCTTCAATTGGGGGGGCAATTCAAAAGAGACCCAGTACTTC

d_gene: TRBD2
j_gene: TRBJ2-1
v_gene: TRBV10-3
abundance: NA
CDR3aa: CAISGGGGSSYNEQFF
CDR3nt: TGTGCCATCAGTGGGGGCGGGGGAAGCTCCTACAATGAGCAGTTCTTC